The 12 T cell receptor beta chains below all came from one sample that was sequenced in a study of response to subunit inactivated influenza vaccine. TCRdb independently ran MiXCR on the RT-PCR reads; one entry per CDR3 protein. The table includes about 190,000 distinct CDR3 sequences, 14% detected once. Sample: CD8+ T cells sorted from PBMCs, taken about 5 days after vaccination. The receptors were sampled from a man between 50 and 59 years old who received an inactivated influenza vaccine.

The DNA of the CDR3 is TGTGCCAGCAGTGACAACCGCGGGACAGCGAATTCACCCCTCCACTTT. Its protein is CASSDNRGTANSPLHF. The rearrangement uses TRBV2 and TRBJ1-6, with 7 nucleotides matching TRBD1. Germline lookup yields CDR1 SNHLY and CDR2 FYNNEI. The CDR3 covers 16 residues. The V segment lost 3 bases and the J segment 7 bases; nucleotides outside the gene matches: 9.

The chain uses TRBV7-8 and TRBJ2-5; no clear D gene. Germline CDR1 reads SGHVS; CDR2 reads FQNEAQ. This CDR3 is 15 amino acids long. Trimming shortened V by 0 bases and J by 1 base, and 9 bases separated the two germline ends. The CDR3 reads CASSLAYGFQETQYF. The CDR3 DNA sequence: TGTGCCAGCAGCTTAGCGTACGGATTCCAAGAGACCCAGTACTTC. Based on the CDR3 plus reference TRBV7-8 and TRBJ2-5, the full variable domain is GAGVSQSPRYKVAKRGQDVALRCDPISGHVSLFWYQQALGQGPEFLTYFQNEAQLDKSGLPSDRFFAERPEGSVSTLKIQRTQQEDSAVYLCASSLAYGFQETQYFGPGTRLLVL.

The V and J genes are TRBV5-5 and TRBJ1-4; D is uncertain. This CDR3 contains 12 residues. Between the trimmed V and J ends, which lost 4 bases and 8 bases, there was a span of 9 bases. Germline assignment: CDR1 SGHKS and CDR2 YYEKEE (reference sequence). The CDR3 sequence: CASSRSLEKLFF. The CDR3 nucleotides are TGTGCCAGCAGCCGATCTCTAGAAAAACTGTTTTTT.

In this sample, this clonotype turned up a few times. V and J are TRBV4-3 and TRBJ2-3; 9 bases map to TRBD2. The CDR3 covers 19 residues. V lost 0 bases, J lost 3 bases, and 13 bases stayed unmatched. The germline V gene encodes CDR1 LGHNA and CDR2 YSLEER. CDR3 residues: CASSQDGGTLREGTDTQYF. The CDR3, as DNA: TGCGCCAGCAGCCAAGACGGGGGTACTTTGCGGGAGGGGACAGATACGCAGTATTTT.

This clonotype was seen a handful of times. J is TRBJ1-2 and V is TRBV12-3 or TRBV12-4, with D hard to call. The germline V and J ends were trimmed by 4 bases and 4 bases, with 13 bases remaining between them. This CDR3 region has 14 residues. The CDR3 DNA reads as TGTGCCAGCAGTTCCCCCGGACGGATCTATGGCTACACCTTC. This sequence encodes CASSSPGRIYGYTF.

This clonotype was seen repeatedly, ten times or more. CDR3 nucleotides: TGCAGTGCTACTGGACAGGGGTTCGCCTACGAGCAGTACTTC. This sequence encodes CSATGQGFAYEQYF. J is TRBJ2-7 and V is TRBV20-1; 9 bases are a match to TRBD1. This CDR3 comprises 14 residues. Trimming at V came to 4 bases and at J to 2 bases, leaving 6 bases not matched to a gene. Germline CDR1 is DFQATT and CDR2 is SNEGSKA (reference sequence).

The V gene is TRBV4-1, the J gene TRBJ1-2, with a weak D call TRBD1 (5 bases). The V end lost 4 bases, the J end lost 3 bases, and 18 bases lay between the germline ends. From germline, CDR1 is MGHRA and CDR2 YSYEKL. The CDR3 loop spans 16 amino acids. The DNA for the CDR3 is TGCGCCAGCAGCCGAGTCTCTGGCGGGGCGGACTATGGCTACACCTTC. Protein: CASSRVSGGADYGYTF.

To note about this clonotype: It may be a read error: a sequence one base away is much more abundant. The chain employs TRBV20-1 and TRBJ2-1; 10 nucleotides line up with TRBD1. The germline V gene has CDR1 DFQATT and CDR2 SNEGSKA (reference sequence). The CDR3 covers 16 residues. CDR3 bases: TGCTGTGCTAGACCGGGACAGGGGATCGGTTACAATGAGCAGTTCTTC. It specifies CCARPGQGIGYNEQFF.

In this sample, this clonotype turned up many times. The chain uses TRBV10-2 and TRBJ1-5; unclear D gene. The CDR3 has 12 residues. Trimming took 2 bases from V and 8 from J, leaving 7 bases between them. CDR1 WSHSY and CDR2 SAAADI come from the germline V gene. CDR3 region: CASSEGLEPQHF. For the CDR3, the DNA is TGCGCCAGCAGTGAGGGGCTGGAGCCCCAGCATTTT.

V usage is TRBV5-4 and J usage is TRBJ2-1; D not resolved. V gave up 3 bases and J gave up 1 base, with 14 bases separating them. The CDR3 covers 16 residues. The germline V gene has CDR1 SGHNT and CDR2 YYREEE (reference sequence). The CDR3 is CASSWYSAPSYNEQFF. For the CDR3, the DNA is TGTGCCAGCAGCTGGTACAGCGCCCCATCCTACAATGAGCAGTTCTTC.

This rearrangement joins TRBV4-3 to TRBJ2-5; TRBD1 is a possible D gene (6 bases). Looked up from germline, CDR1 is LGHNA and CDR2 is YSLEER. The V and J ends lost 2 bases and 5 bases respectively, with 18 bases between them. This CDR3 region has 16 residues. The CDR3 bases are TGCGCCAGCAGCCAATTTTCGGCAGGGGCTATTGAGACCCAGTACTTC. It codes for CASSQFSAGAIETQYF.

This clonotype occurred a few times. This chain connects TRBV7-9 to TRBJ2-2; TRBD1 matches 11 bases. The CDR3 spans 16 residues. The V gene's germline CDR1 is SEHNR and CDR2 FQNEAQ (reference sequence). Trimming took 4 bases from V and 5 from J; bases not matched to a gene: 6. The CDR3 region has the DNA TGTGCCAGCAGCTACCGGGACAGGGGGGAGACCGGGGAGCTGTTTTTT. This encodes CASSYRDRGETGELFF.